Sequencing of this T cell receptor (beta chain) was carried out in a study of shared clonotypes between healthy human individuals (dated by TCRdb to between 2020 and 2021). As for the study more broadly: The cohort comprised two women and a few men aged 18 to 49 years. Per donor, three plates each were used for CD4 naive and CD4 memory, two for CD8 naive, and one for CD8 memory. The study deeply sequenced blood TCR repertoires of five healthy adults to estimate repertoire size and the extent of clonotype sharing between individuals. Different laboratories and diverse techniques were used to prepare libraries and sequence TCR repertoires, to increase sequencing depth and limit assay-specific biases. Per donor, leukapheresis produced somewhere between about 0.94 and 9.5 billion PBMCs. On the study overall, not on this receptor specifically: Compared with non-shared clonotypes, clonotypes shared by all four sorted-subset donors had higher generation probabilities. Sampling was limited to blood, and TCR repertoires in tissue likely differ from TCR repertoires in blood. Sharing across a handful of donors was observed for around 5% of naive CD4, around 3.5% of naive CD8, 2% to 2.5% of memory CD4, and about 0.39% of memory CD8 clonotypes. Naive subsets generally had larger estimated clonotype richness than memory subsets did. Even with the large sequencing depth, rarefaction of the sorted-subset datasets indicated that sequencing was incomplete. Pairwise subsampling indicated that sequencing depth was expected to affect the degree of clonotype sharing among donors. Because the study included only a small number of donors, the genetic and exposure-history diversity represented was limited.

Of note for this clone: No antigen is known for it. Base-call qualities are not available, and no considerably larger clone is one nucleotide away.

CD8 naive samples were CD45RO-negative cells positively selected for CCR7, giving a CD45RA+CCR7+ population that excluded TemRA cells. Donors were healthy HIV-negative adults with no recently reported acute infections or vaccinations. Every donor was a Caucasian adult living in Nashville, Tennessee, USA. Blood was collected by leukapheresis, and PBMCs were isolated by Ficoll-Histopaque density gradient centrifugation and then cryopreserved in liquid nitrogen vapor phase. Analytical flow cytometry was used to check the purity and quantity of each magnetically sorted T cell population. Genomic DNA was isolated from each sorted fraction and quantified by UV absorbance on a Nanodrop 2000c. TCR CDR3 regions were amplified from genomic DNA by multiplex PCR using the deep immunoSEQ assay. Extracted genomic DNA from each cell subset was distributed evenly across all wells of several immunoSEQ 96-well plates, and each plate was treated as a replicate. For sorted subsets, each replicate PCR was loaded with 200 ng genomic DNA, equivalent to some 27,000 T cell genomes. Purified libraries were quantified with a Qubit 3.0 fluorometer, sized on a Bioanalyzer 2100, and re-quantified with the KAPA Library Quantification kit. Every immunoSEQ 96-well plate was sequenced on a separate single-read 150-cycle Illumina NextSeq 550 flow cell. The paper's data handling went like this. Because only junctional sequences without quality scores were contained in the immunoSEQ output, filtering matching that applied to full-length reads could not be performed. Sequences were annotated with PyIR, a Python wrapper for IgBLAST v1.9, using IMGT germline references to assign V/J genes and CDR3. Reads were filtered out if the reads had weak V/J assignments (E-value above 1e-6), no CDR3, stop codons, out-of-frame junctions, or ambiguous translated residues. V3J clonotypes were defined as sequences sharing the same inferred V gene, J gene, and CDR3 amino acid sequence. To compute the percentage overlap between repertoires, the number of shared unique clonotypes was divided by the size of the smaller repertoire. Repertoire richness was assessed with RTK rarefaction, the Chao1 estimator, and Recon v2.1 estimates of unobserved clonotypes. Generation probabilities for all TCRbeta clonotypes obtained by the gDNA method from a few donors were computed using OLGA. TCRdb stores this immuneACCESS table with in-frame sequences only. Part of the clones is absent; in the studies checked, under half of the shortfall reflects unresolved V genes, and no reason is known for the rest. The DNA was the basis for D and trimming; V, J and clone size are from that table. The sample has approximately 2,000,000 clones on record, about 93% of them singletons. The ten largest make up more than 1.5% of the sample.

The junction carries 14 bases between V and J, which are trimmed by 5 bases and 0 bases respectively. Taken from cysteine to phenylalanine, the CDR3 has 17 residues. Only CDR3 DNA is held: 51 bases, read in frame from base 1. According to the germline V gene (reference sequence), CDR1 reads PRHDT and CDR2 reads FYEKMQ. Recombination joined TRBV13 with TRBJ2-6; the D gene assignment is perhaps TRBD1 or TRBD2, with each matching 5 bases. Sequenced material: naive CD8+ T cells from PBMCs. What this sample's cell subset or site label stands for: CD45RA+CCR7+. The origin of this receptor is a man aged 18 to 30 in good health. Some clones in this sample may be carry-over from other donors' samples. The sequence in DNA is TGTGCCAGCAGCCCTGGGACGGTCTTCTCTGGGGCCAACGTCCTGACTTTC. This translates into CASSPGTVFSGANVLTF. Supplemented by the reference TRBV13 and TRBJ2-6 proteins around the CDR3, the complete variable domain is AAGVIQSPRHLIKEKRETATLKCYPIPRHDTVYWYQQGPGQDPQFLISFYEKMQSDKGSIPDRFSAQQFSDYHSELNMSSLELGDSALYFCASSPGTVFSGANVLTFGAGSRLTVL.